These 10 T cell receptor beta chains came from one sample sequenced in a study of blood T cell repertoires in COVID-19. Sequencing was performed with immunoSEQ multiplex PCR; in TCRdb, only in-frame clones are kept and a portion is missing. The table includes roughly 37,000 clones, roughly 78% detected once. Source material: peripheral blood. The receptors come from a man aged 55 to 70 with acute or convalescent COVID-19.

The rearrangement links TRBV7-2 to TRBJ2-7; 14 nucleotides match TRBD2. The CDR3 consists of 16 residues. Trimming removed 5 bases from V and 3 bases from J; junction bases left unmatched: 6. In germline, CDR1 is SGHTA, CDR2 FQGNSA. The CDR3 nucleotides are TGTGCCAGCAGCCCCGTGGGACTAGCGGGAGACTACGAGCAGTACTTC. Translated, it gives CASSPVGLAGDYEQYF.

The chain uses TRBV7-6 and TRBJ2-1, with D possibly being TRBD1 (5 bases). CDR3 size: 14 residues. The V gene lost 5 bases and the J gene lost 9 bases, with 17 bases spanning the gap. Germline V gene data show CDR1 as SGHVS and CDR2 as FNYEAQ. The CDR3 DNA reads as TGTGCCAGCAGCCTGGCTCAGGGATTTAGTGAGCAGTTCTTC. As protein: CASSLAQGFSEQFF.

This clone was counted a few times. For the CDR3, the DNA is TGTGCCAGCAGCGTAGCGCCGGGAGGGAGCTACGAGCAGTACTTC. It translates to CASSVAPGGSYEQYF. The chain combines TRBV9 with TRBJ2-7; 8 nucleotides align to TRBD2. CDR1 SGDLS and CDR2 YYNGEE come from the germline V gene. V shed 0 bases, J shed 3 bases, and the junction held 5 bases outside the gene matches. This CDR3 spans 15 amino acids.

The CDR3 here is CASSPQPLAGREQYF. The DNA for the CDR3 is TGTGCCAGCTCACCACAGCCACTAGCGGGCCGCGAGCAGTACTTC. The chain links TRBV18 to TRBJ2-7; TRBD2 matches at 9 bases. The J segment lost 6 bases and the V segment lost 1 base, leaving 7 bases of the junction unmatched. CDR1 and CDR2 (germline): KGHSH, LQKENI. CDR3 length: 15 residues.

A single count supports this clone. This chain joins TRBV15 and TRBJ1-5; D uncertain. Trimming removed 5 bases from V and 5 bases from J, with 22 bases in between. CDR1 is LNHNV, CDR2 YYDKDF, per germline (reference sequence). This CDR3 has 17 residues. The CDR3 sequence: CATSLRRGRGAYQPQHF. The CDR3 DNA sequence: TGTGCCACCAGCCTCCGAAGAGGTCGCGGAGCTTATCAGCCCCAGCATTTT.

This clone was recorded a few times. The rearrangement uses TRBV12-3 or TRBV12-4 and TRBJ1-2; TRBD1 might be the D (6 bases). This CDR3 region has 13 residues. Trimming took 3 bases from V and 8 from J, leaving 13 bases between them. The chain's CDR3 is CASSFRVQGGYTF. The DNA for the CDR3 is TGTGCCAGCAGTTTCCGTGTACAGGGCGGCTACACCTTC.

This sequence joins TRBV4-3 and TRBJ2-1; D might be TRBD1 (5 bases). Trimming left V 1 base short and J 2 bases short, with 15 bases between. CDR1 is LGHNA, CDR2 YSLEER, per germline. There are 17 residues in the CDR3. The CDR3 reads CASSQGAGNEAYNEQFF. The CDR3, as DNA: TGCGCCAGCAGCCAAGGAGCAGGGAATGAGGCCTACAATGAGCAGTTCTTC.

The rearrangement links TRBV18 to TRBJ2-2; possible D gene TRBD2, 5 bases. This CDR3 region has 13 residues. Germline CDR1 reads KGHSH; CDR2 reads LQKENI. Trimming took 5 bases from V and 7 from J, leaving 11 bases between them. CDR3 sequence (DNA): TGTGCCAGCTCAACTAGTCGGGACGGGGAGCTGTTTTTT. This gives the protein CASSTSRDGELFF.

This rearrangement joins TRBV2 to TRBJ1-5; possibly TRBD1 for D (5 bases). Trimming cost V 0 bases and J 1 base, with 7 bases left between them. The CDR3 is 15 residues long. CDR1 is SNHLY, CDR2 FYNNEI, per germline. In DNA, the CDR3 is TGTGCCAGCAGTGAAGCGGGGGGGAGCAATCAGCCCCAGCATTTT. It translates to CASSEAGGSNQPQHF. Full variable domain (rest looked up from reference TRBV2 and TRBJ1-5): EPEVTQTPSHQVTQMGQEVILRCVPISNHLYFYWYRQILGQKVEFLVSFYNNEISEKSEIFDDQFSVERPDGSNFTLKIRSTKLEDSAMYFCASSEAGGSNQPQHFGDGTRLSIL.

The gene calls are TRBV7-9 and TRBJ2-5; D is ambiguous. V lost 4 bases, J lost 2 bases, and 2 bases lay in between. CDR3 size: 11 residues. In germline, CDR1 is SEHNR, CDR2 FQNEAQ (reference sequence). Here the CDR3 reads CASSSQETQYF. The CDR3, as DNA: TGTGCCAGCAGCTCTCAAGAGACCCAGTACTTC. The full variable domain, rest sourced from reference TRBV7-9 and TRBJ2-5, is DTGVSQNPRHKITKRGQNVTFRCDPISEHNRLYWYRQTLGQGPEFLTYFQNEAQLEKSRLLSDRFSAERPKGSFSTLEIQRTEQGDSAMYLCASSSQETQYFGPGTRLLVL.